This TCR beta chain was sequenced in a study of T cell responses to AZD1222 COVID-19 vaccine. CDR1 is LGHDT and CDR2 is YNNKEL in the germline V gene (reference sequence). Trimming at V came to 1 base and at J to 7 bases, leaving 7 bases not matched to a gene. This CDR3 spans 16 amino acids. Repertoires were generated with immunoSEQ multiplex PCR, while TCRdb's copy carries only in-frame clones and drops some. The data hold about 200,000 clones, with just over 90% observed a single time. A word on this clone: No antigen is known for it.

Study-wide findings and caveats: Nearly half of the spike-specific TCRs reportedly recognize variant regions that carry no mutations. Clonal diversity may have been underestimated, and the donors were mostly white British, with more females than males. AZD1222 recipients seropositive at baseline numbered only five to seven.

The sequences come from peripheral blood, collected 28 days after the second dose of the MenACWY control vaccine. This clonotype was obtained from an adult who received the MenACWY meningococcal vaccine as a control. V is TRBV3-1 (or the pseudogene TRBV3-2) and J is TRBJ1-2; 12 nucleotides agree with TRBD1. The DNA for the CDR3 is TGTGCCAGCAGCCAAGCGGGACAGGGGGCGCAAGGTGGCTACACCTTC. Translated, it gives CASSQAGQGAQGGYTF.